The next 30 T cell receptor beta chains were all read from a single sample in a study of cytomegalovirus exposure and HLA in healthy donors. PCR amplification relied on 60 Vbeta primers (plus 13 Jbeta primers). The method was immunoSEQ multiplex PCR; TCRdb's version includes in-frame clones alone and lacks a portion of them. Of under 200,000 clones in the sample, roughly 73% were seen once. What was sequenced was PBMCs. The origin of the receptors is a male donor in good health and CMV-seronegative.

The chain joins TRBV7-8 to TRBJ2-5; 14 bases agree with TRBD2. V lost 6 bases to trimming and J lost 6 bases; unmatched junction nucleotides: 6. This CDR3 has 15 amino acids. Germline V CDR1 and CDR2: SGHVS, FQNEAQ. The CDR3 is CASSPGLAGAKTQYF. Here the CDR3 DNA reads TGTGCCAGCAGTCCGGGACTAGCGGGAGCGAAGACCCAGTACTTC.

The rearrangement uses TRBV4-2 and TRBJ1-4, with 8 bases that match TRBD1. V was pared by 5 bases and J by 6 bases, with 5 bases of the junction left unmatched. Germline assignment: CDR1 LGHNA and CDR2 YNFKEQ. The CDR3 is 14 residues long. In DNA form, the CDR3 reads TGTGCCAGCAGCGCCGGACAGGGATATGAAAAACTGTTTTTT. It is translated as CASSAGQGYEKLFF.

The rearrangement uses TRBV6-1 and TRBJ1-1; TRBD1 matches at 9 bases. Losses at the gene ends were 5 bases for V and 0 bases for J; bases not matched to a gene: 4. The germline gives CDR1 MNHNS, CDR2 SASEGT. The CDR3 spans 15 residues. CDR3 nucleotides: TGTGCCAGCAGTCCGTGGGACAGGGTGAACACTGAAGCTTTCTTT. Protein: CASSPWDRVNTEAFF.

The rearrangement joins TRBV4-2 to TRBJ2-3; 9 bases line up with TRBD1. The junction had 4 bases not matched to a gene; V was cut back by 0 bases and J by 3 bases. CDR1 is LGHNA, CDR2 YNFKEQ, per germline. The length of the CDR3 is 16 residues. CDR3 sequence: CASSQEPTGGTDTQYF. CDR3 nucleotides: TGTGCCAGCAGCCAAGAGCCGACAGGGGGGACAGATACGCAGTATTTT.

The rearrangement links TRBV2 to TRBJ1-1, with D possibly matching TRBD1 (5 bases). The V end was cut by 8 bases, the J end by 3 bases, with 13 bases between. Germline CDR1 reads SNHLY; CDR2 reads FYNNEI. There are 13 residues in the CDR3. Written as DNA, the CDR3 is TGTGCCAGCGGGCTACGGGGGGACACTGAAGCTTTCTTT. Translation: CASGLRGDTEAFF. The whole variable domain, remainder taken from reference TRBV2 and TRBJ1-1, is EPEVTQTPSHQVTQMGQEVILRCVPISNHLYFYWYRQILGQKVEFLVSFYNNEISEKSEIFDDQFSVERPDGSNFTLKIRSTKLEDSAMYFCASGLRGDTEAFFGQGTRLTVV.

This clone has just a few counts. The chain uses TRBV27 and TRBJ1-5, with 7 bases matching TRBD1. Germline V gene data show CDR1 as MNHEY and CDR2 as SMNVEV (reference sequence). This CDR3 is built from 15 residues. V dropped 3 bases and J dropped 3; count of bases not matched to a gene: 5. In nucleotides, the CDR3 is TGTGCCAGCAGTTTGAACAGGGGCTACAATCAGCCCCAGCATTTT. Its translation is CASSLNRGYNQPQHF.

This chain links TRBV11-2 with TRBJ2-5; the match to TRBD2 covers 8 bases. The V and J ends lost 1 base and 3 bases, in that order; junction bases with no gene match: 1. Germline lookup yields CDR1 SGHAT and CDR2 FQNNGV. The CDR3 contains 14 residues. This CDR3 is CASSLAGGKETQYF. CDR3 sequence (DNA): TGTGCCAGCAGCTTAGCGGGGGGGAAAGAGACCCAGTACTTC.

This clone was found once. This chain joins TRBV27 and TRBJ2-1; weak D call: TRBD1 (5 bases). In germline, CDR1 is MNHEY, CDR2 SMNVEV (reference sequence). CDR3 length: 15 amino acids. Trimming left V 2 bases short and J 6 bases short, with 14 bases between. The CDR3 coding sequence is TGTGCCAGCAGTTTAGGGGCCGGGCAGGGCAATGAGCAGTTCTTC. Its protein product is CASSLGAGQGNEQFF.

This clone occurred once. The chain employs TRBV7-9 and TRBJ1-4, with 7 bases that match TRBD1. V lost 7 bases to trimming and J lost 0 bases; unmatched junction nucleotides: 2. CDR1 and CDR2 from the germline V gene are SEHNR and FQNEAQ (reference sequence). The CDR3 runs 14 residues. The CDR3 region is CASIGTATNEKLFF. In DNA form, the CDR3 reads TGTGCCAGCATAGGGACAGCAACTAATGAAAAACTGTTTTTT.

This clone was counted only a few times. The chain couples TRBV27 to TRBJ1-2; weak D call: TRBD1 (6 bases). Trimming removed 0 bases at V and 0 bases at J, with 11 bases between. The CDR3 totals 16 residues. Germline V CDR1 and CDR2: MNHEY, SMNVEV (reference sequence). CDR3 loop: CASSLSKQGPNYGYTF. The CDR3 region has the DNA TGTGCCAGCAGTTTATCGAAGCAGGGGCCTAACTATGGCTACACCTTC.

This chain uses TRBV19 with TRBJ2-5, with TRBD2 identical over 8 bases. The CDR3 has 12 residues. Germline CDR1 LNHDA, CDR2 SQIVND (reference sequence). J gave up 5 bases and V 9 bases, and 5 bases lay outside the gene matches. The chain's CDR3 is CASGGAGETQYF. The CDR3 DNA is TGTGCCAGCGGGGGGGCCGGGGAGACCCAGTACTTC.

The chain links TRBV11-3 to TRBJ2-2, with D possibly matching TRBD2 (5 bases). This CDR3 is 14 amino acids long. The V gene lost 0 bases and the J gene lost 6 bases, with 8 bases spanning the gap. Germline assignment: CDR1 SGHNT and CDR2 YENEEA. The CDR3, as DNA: TGTGCCAGCAGCTTAGATACGAGGGCCGGGGAGCTGTTTTTT. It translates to CASSLDTRAGELFF.

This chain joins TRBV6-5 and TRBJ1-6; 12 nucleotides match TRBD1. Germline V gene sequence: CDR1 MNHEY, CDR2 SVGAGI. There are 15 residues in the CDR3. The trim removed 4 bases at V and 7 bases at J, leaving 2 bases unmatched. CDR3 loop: CASSWDRGQNSPLHF. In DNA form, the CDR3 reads TGTGCCAGCAGTTGGGACAGGGGGCAAAATTCACCCCTCCACTTT.

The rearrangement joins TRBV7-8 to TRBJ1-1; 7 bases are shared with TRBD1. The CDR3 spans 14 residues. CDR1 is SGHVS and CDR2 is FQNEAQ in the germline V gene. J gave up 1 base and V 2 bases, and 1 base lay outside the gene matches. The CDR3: CASSLYRGNTEAFF. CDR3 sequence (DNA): TGTGCCAGCAGCTTATACAGGGGGAACACTGAAGCTTTCTTT. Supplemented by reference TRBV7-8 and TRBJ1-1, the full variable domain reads GAGVSQSPRYKVAKRGQDVALRCDPISGHVSLFWYQQALGQGPEFLTYFQNEAQLDKSGLPSDRFFAERPEGSVSTLKIQRTQQEDSAVYLCASSLYRGNTEAFFGQGTRLTVV.

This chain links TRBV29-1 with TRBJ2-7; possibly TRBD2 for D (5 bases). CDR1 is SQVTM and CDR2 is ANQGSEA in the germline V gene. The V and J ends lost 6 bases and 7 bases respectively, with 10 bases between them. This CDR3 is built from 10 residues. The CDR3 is CSVDLAEQYF. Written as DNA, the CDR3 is TGCAGCGTCGACTTAGCGGAGCAGTACTTC.

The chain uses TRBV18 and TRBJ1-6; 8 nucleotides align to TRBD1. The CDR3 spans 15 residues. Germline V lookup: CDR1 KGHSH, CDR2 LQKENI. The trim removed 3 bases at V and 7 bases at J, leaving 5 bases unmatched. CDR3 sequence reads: CASSPGQGINSPLHF. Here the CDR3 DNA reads TGTGCCAGCTCACCCGGACAGGGCATCAATTCACCCCTCCACTTT.

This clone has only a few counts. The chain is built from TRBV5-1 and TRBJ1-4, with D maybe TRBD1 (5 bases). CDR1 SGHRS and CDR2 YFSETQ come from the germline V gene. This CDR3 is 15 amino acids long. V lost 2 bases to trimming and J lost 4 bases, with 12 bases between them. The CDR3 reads CASSLGGTDNEKLFF. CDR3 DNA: TGCGCCAGCAGCTTAGGCGGGACGGATAATGAAAAACTGTTTTTT.

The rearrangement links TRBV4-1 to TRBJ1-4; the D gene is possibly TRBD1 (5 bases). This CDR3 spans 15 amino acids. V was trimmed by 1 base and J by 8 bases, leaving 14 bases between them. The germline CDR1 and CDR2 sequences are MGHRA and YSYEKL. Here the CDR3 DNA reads TGCGCCAGCAGCCAAGTTCGGGGGATAAAAGAAAAACTGTTTTTT. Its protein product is CASSQVRGIKEKLFF.

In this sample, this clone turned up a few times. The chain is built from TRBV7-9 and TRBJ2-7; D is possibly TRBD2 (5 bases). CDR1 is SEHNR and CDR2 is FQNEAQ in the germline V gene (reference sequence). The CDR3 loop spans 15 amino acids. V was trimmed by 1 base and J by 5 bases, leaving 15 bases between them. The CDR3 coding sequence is TGTGCCAGCAGCTTAGTAAGGACTCCTCTCGACGAGCAGTACTTC. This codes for CASSLVRTPLDEQYF.

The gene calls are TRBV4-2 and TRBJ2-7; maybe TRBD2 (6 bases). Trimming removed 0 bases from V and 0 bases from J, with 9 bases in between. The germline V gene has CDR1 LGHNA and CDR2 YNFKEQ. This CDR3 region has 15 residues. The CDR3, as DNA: TGTGCCAGCAGCCAAGATCCGGGAGACTCCTACGAGCAGTACTTC. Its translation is CASSQDPGDSYEQYF.

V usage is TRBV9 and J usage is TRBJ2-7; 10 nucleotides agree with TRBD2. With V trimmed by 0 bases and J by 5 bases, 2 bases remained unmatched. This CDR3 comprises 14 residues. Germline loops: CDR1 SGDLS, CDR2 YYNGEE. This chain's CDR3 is CASSVDGLADEQYF. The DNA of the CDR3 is TGTGCCAGCAGCGTAGACGGACTAGCGGACGAGCAGTACTTC.

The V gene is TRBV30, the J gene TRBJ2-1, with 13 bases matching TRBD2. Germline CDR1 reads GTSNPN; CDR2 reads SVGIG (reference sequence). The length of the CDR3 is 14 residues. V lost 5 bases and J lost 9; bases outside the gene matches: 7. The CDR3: CAWSGTSGIGEQFF. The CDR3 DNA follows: TGTGCCTGGTCCGGGACTAGCGGGATCGGTGAGCAGTTCTTC.

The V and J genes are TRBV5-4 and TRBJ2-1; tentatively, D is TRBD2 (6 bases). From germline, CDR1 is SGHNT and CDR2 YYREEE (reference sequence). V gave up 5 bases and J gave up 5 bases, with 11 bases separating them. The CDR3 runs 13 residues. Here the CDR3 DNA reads TGTGCCAGCAGTCCTAGCGCAAACAATGAGCAGTTCTTC. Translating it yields CASSPSANNEQFF.

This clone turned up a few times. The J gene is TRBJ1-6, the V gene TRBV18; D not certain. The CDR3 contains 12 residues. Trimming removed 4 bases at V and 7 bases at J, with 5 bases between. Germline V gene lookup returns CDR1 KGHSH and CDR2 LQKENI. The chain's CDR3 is CASSRGNSPLHF. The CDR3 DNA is TGTGCCAGCTCACGAGGGAATTCACCCCTCCACTTT.

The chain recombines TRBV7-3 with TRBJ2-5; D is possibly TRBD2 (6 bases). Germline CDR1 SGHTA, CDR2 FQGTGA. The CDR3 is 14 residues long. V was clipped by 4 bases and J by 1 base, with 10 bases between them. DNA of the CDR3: TGTGCCAGCAGCTCCCGGGACTCCCAAGAGACCCAGTACTTC. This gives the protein CASSSRDSQETQYF.

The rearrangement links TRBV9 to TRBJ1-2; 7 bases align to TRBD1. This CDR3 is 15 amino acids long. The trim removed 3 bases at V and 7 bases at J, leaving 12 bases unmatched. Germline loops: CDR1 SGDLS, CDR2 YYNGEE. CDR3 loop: CASSAGVQGEGGYTF. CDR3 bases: TGTGCCAGCAGCGCGGGGGTGCAGGGGGAAGGTGGCTACACCTTC.

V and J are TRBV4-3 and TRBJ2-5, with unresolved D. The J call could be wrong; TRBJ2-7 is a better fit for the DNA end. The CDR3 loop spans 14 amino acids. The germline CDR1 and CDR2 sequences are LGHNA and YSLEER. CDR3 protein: CASSLEVVSYEQYF. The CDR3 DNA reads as TGCGCCAGCAGCCTTGAGGTGGTGTCCTACGAGCAGTACTTC.

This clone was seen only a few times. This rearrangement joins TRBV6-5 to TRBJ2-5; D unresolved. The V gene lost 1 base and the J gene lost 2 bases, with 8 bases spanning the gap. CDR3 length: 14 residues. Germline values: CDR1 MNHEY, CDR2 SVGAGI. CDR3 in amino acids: CASSYYRYQETQYF. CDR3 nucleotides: TGTGCCAGCAGTTACTACAGATATCAAGAGACCCAGTACTTC.

The CDR3 reads CASSQVLEGYEQYF. DNA for the CDR3: TGTGCCAGCAGCCAAGTTCTTGAGGGCTACGAGCAGTACTTC. The gene calls are TRBV4-2 and TRBJ2-7, with D possibly matching TRBD2 (5 bases). The germline CDR1 and CDR2 sequences are LGHNA and YNFKEQ. This CDR3 contains 14 residues. Trimming stripped 1 base from V and 3 bases from J, with 10 bases between.

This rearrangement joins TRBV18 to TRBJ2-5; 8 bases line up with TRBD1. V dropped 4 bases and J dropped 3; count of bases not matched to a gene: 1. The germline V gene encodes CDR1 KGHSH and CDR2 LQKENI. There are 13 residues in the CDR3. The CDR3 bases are TGTGCCAGCTCACGGGGACAGGAAGAGACCCAGTACTTC. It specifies CASSRGQEETQYF. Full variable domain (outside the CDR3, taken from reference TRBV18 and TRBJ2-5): NAGVMQNPRHLVRRRGQEARLRCSPMKGHSHVYWYRQLPEEGLKFMVYLQKENIIDESGMPKERFSAEFPKEGPSILRIQQVVRGDSAAYFCASSRGQEETQYFGPGTRLLVL.